This T cell receptor beta chain comes out of a study of blood T cells in healthy people across ages. Overall study results and limits: What prevented conclusive comparison of naive and antigen-experienced cells was that PBMCs were unsorted.

Next came a second PCR, run for about 6 to 11 cycles, which used a sample-barcoded 5' primer along with a J-beta primer mix. Each CDR3 protein is one row after TCRdb ran MiXCR on the 5' RACE reads. The data show approximately 1.5 million distinct CDR3 sequences, with about 31% seen just once and over 9% held by the top ten. The CDR3 has 16 amino acids. Per the germline V gene, CDR1 is DFQATT and CDR2 is SNEGSKA (reference sequence). Deletions cut 2 bases from V and 5 bases from J, with 18 bases between. Each donor's blood draw was 8.5 to 10 milliliters of peripheral blood. As to this clonotype: Its antigen is unidentified.

This clonotype originated in a woman in her thirties in good health. V usage is TRBV20-1 and J usage is TRBJ2-2; D is possibly TRBD1 or TRBD2 (6 bases each). Sequenced sample: blood. The CDR3 here is CSARKGGSTGTGELFF. As DNA, the CDR3 is TGCAGTGCTAGAAAGGGGGGATCGACGGGTACCGGGGAGCTGTTTTTT.